The source of this T cell receptor (beta chain) is a study of blood T cell repertoires in COVID-19. Study background: Donors in the United States, Italy and Spain gave samples during acute or convalescent COVID-19.

Only in-frame clones appear in the TCRdb table, and some are missing; sequencing was by immunoSEQ multiplex PCR. The data show roughly 230,000 clones, roughly nine tenths seen once. The CDR3 runs 16 residues. Per the germline V gene, CDR1 is MGHRA and CDR2 is YSYEKL. Trimming removed 3 bases from V and 2 bases from J; junction bases left unmatched: 6. The chain has TRBV4-1 and TRBJ1-2, with TRBD1 matching 10 bases. The clonotype was recovered from a woman aged 25 to 45 with acute COVID-19. Sequencing used PBMCs or T cells enriched from blood (not recorded which). The CDR3 loop is CASSHSPGQGNYGYTF. The CDR3, as DNA: TGCGCCAGCAGCCACTCGCCGGGACAGGGGAACTATGGCTACACCTTC.